The clone carrying this T cell receptor (beta chain) was seen a handful of times. Its target is unknown. This entry comes from a study of T cell responses to AZD1222 COVID-19 vaccine. Assay: immunoSEQ multiplex PCR; the TCRdb copy retains only in-frame clones and omits some. The data hold some 130,000 clones, with roughly 89% observed a single time. Notes on the study in general: Nearly half of spike-specific TCRs reportedly target unmutated variant regions.

With V trimmed by 11 bases and J by 1 base, 12 bases remained unmatched. The germline V gene has CDR1 ENHRY and CDR2 SYGVKD. This CDR3 contains 15 residues. The TCR comes from an adult in good health. The rearrangement joins TRBV10-3 to TRBJ2-7; 9 bases are shared with TRBD1. The sample consisted of peripheral blood, taken on day 0 of AZD1222 vaccination. The CDR3 DNA follows: TGTGCCTCTTTGTCCGGGACAGGGACATCCTACGAGCAGTACTTC. This gives the protein CASLSGTGTSYEQYF.